This T cell receptor beta chain originates from a study of blood T cell repertoires in COVID-19. Turning to the study itself: Acute and convalescent COVID-19 samples came from the United States, Italy and Spain. T cells, B-cell-depleted T cells, or PBMCs supplied cDNA or gDNA.

In the authors' methods: Reference gene primer amplification yielded estimated nucleated cell counts. Sequenced by immunoSEQ multiplex PCR; TCRdb stores in-frame clones only, minus some. That table is the source of V, J and clone size, and D and trimming were worked out from the DNA. The table records tens of thousands of clones, 91% of them present only once. Sequences were obtained from peripheral blood. The receptor was isolated from a man in his 70s with active COVID-19.

The CDR3 DNA sequence: TGTGCCAGCAGCCAGATGGGGGGGGGCTTGAATGAGCAGTTCTTC. Protein product: CASSQMGGGLNEQFF. The chain carries TRBV3-1 (or the pseudogene TRBV3-2) and TRBJ2-1; D perhaps matches TRBD2 (7 bases). Trimming removed 3 bases from V and 7 bases from J, with 16 bases in between. Germline assignment: CDR1 LGHDT and CDR2 YNNKEL (reference sequence). The length of the CDR3 is 15 residues.